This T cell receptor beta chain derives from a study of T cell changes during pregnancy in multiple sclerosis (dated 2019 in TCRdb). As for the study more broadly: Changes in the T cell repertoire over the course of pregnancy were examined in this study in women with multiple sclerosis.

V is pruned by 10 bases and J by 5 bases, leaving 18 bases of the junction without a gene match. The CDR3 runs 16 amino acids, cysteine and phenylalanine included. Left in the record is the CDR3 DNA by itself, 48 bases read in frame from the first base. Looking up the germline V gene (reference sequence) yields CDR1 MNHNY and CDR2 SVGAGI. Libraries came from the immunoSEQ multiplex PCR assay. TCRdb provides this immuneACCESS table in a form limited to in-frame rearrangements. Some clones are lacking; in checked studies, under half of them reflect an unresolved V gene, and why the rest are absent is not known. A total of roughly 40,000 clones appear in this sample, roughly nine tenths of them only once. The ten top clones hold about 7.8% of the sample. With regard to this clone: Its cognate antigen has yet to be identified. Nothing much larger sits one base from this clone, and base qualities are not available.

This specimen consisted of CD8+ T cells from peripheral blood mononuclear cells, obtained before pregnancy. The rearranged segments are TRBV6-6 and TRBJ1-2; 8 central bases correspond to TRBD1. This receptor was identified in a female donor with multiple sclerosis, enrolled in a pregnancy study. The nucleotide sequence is TGTGCCACCCAACCGCCTCGACAGGGGACCAGTTATGGCTACACCTTC. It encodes CATQPPRQGTSYGYTF.